This T cell receptor beta chain was sequenced during a study of neurological immune-mediated disorders. Overall study findings and caveats: Phylogenetic grouping assigned the repertoires of 18 of 34 multiple sclerosis patients to a single related-CDR3 cluster, representing a possible signature.

TCRdb fed the 5' RACE reads into MiXCR, producing one record per CDR3 protein. The sample includes about 65,000 distinct CDR3 sequences, over 4% of them seen just once. This clonotype was seen at least ten times. The antigen is not known. CDR3 length: 15 amino acids. V lost 4 bases, J lost 5 bases, and 7 bases stayed unmatched. Germline values: CDR1 MNHEY, CDR2 SVGAGI. The sequence was obtained from a man aged 45-65 years with multiple sclerosis. The material sequenced was PBMCs. V gene TRBV6-5 combines with J gene TRBJ2-2; TRBD1 matches 7 bases. CDR3 sequence: CASSWRYRGTGELFF. The CDR3 DNA follows: TGTGCCAGCAGTTGGAGGTACAGGGGAACCGGGGAGCTGTTTTTT.